These T cell receptor beta chains were read from a single sample in a study of T cell responses to AZD1222 COVID-19 vaccine. Sequencing was performed with immunoSEQ multiplex PCR; in TCRdb, only in-frame clones are kept and a portion is missing. The sample lists about 70,000 clones; 85% were seen once. Source: peripheral blood, taken on day 0 of AZD1222 vaccination. The receptors come from an adult in good health. CDR3s include the opening cysteine and the closing phenylalanine or tryptophan. Each record gives: J gene, clone size, D gene, V gene, CDR3 DNA, CDR3 protein. The D gene is left open where the match is weak. A row's size may be missing; if present it is once, few, many or a size class.

TRBJ1-2	.	.	TRBV5-4	TGTGCCAGCAGCTGGATGGACAGCGCTAACTATGGCTACACCTTC	CASSWMDSANYGYTF
TRBJ2-5	once	TRBD2	TRBV7-6	TGTGCCAGCAGCGTGCCTCGGGGACTACAAGAGACCCAGTACTTC	CASSVPRGLQETQYF
TRBJ1-6	.	.	TRBV27	TGTGCCAGCAGTTTTGAGCCTTTTCGGGGATCACCCCTCCACTTT	CASSFEPFRGSPLHF
TRBJ1-2	.	TRBD1	TRBV7-9	TGTGCCAGCAGCCCGGGACAGAGATATGGCTACACCTTC	CASSPGQRYGYTF
TRBJ1-6	.	.	TRBV10-3	TGTGCCATCAGTGATCCCAGTAAGGGTACGAATTCACCCCTCCACTTT	CAISDPSKGTNSPLHF
TRBJ2-5	.	.	TRBV15	TGTGCCACCAGCAGAGATTTCGGAAGGGGTGAGACCCAGTACTTC	CATSRDFGRGETQYF
TRBJ2-1	.	TRBD2	TRBV2	TGTGCCAGCAGGGAGATAGCGGGGCTAATCAATGAGCAGTTCTTC	CASREIAGLINEQFF
TRBJ1-5	.	.	TRBV7-7	TGTGCTAGCAGTTCAGGGGTTGATCAGCCCCAGCATTTT	CASSSGVDQPQHF
TRBJ2-1	.	.	TRBV11-2	TGTGCCAGCAGCTTGGGATTTACGAATGAGCAGTTCTTC	CASSLGFTNEQFF
TRBJ2-3	.	.	TRBV7-6	TGTGCCAGCAGCTTAGGAGGGGTAGGCAGGGGGGCAACAGATACGCAGTATTTT	CASSLGGVGRGATDTQYF
TRBJ1-1	.	.	TRBV25-1	TGTGCCAGCAGTCCGAACACTGAAGCTTTCTTT	CASSPNTEAFF
TRBJ1-1	.	.	TRBV27	TGTGCCAGCAGGTCTTTAGTCGGGGGAAGGACTGAAGCTTTCTTT	CASRSLVGGRTEAFF
TRBJ1-1	.	.	TRBV9	TGTGCCAGCAGCGTTCAGGGCCCAGAAGCTTTCTTT	CASSVQGPEAFF
TRBJ2-1	.	.	TRBV11-2	TGTGCCAGCAGCTTATGGAAAGATGAGCAGTTCTTC	CASSLWKDEQFF
TRBJ2-1	.	.	TRBV5-1	TGCGCCAGCAGCGTCGCAGTAAATGAGCAGTTCTTC	CASSVAVNEQFF
TRBJ2-3	.	.	TRBV9	TGTGCCAGCAGCGGACAGACTGGCCCAGATACGCAGTATTTT	CASSGQTGPDTQYF
TRBJ2-1	.	.	TRBV5-1	TGCGCCAGCAGCTTCCCAGGAAACTACAATGAGCAGTTCTTC	CASSFPGNYNEQFF
TRBJ2-5	once	.	TRBV6-4	TGTGCCAGCAGTGATCTTCAAGAGACCCAGTACTTC	CASSDLQETQYF
TRBJ2-2	.	.	TRBV18	TGTGCCAGCTCGCTTACCGGGACGGCGAACACCGGGGAGCTGTTTTTT	CASSLTGTANTGELFF
TRBJ2-1	few	.	TRBV27	TGTGCCAGCAGTTTGGCAAGGTTGGATGAGCAGTTCTTC	CASSLARLDEQFF
TRBJ2-2	.	.	TRBV9	TGTGCCAGCAGCGTCGACACATTTCACACCGGGGAGCTGTTTTTT	CASSVDTFHTGELFF
TRBJ2-5	.	.	TRBV12-3/TRBV12-4	TGTGCCAGCAGTTTATCGACACCAGAGGCCCAGTACTTC	CASSLSTPEAQYF
TRBJ2-5	.	.	TRBV25-1	TGTGCCAGCAGTGAACCTGGGTCGGGAGCGGAGACCCAGTACTTC	CASSEPGSGAETQYF
TRBJ1-2	.	.	TRBV6-5	TGTGCCAGCAGTTACTCGTCCTCCTATGGCTACACCTTC	CASSYSSSYGYTF
TRBJ2-3	many	.	TRBV3-1/TRBV3-2	TGTGCCAGCAGCCCCACCGGGGGACATGGTACGCAGTATTTT	CASSPTGGHGTQYF
TRBJ2-7	.	.	TRBV2	TGTGCCAGCACCGAAGGTTTGGGACTTGTCCTTTACGAGCAGTACTTC	CASTEGLGLVLYEQYF
TRBJ2-6	.	.	TRBV2	TGTGCCAGCAGAGAAAGAAACTCTGGGGCCAACGTCCTGACTTTC	CASRERNSGANVLTF
TRBJ2-1	once	.	TRBV10-1	TGCGCCAGCAGTGGGGGGAGTCCCGGCAATGAGCAGTTCTTC	CASSGGSPGNEQFF
TRBJ1-2	few	TRBD1	TRBV9	TGTGCCAGCAGCGCCCCGGGACAGGGGGTCGGCTACACCTTC	CASSAPGQGVGYTF
TRBJ2-7	.	.	TRBV10-3	TGTGCCATCAGTGAGCCGGGACGGCGCTACGAGCAGTACTTC	CAISEPGRRYEQYF
TRBJ1-1	once	TRBD1	TRBV7-8	TGTGCCAGCAGGATGCAAGGACAGGGGACGAACACTGAAGCTTTCTTT	CASRMQGQGTNTEAFF
TRBJ2-1	few	TRBD1	TRBV29-1	TGCAGCGGGACAGGCATAGCCCACAATGAGCAGTTCTTC	CSGTGIAHNEQFF
TRBJ1-1	.	.	TRBV9	TGTGCCAGCAGCTCGGGAGGTATTGCGGACACTGAAGCTTTCTTT	CASSSGGIADTEAFF
TRBJ2-1	.	.	TRBV14	TGTGCCAGCAGCCAAGCTCCGGAGATCTACAATGAGCAGTTCTTC	CASSQAPEIYNEQFF